These 32 T cell receptor beta chains were all obtained from the same sample, sequenced in a study of sequential checkpoint blockade in melanoma. Treatment denoted: randomized to nivolumab then ipilimumab (arm A) or the reverse (arm B). Generated by immunoSEQ multiplex PCR, the TCRdb table keeps only in-frame clones and is missing some. The sample contains 13,000 or so clones, roughly four fifths of which appear only once. This material consisted of CD8+ T cells sorted from blood (inferred from file names), taken from a patient given nivolumab and ipilimumab in sequence. The receptors come from a human donor with melanoma.

The chain combines TRBV10-3 with TRBJ2-1; maybe TRBD1 (5 bases). Germline V gives CDR1 ENHRY, CDR2 SYGVKD. This CDR3 has 17 residues. Trimming removed 0 bases at V and 4 bases at J, with 16 bases between. The CDR3: CAISESRGRTSYNEQFF. The CDR3 region has the DNA TGTGCCATCAGTGAGTCGAGAGGCCGGACATCATACAATGAGCAGTTCTTC.

This clone was seen once. The chain carries TRBV6-5 and TRBJ2-2; no reliable D call. Germline V lookup: CDR1 MNHEY, CDR2 SVGAGI. V lost 2 bases and J 5 bases, leaving 6 bases between the germline ends. The length of the CDR3 is 13 residues. The DNA for the CDR3 is TGTGCCAGCAGTTACACCGAGACCGGGGAGCTGTTTTTT. It specifies CASSYTETGELFF.

This chain joins TRBV6-6 and TRBJ2-7, with 7 bases aligning to TRBD2. V dropped 0 bases and J dropped 2; count of bases not matched to a gene: 1. The germline gives CDR1 MNHNY, CDR2 SVGAGI (reference sequence). The CDR3 spans 14 residues. The CDR3 sequence is CASSYSAGPYEQYF. In DNA, the CDR3 is TGTGCCAGCAGTTACTCAGCGGGGCCCTACGAGCAGTACTTC.

This chain joins TRBV28 and TRBJ2-3; 9 nucleotides line up with TRBD2. Germline-derived CDR1 and CDR2 are MDHEN and SYDVKM. The V segment lost 6 bases and the J segment 8 bases; nucleotides outside the gene matches: 12. The CDR3 length is 15 residues. The CDR3 nucleotides read TGTGCCAGCAGCCCCTTGGCGGGAGGGCCTGGTACGCAGTATTTT. This sequence encodes CASSPLAGGPGTQYF.

The CDR3 DNA reads TGTGCATCCATGGCCGGGGGGTTGGGCGCCTACGAGCAGTACTTC. This codes for CASMAGGLGAYEQYF. The rearrangement joins TRBV6-1 to TRBJ2-7, with 7 bases aligning to TRBD2. The germline V gene encodes CDR1 MNHNS and CDR2 SASEGT. The CDR3 runs to 15 residues.

The CDR3, as DNA: TGTGCCAGCAGTCCCGCAATCTTAAGACTAGCGGGAGGGCCCGGGGAGCTGTTTTTT. This encodes CASSPAILRLAGGPGELFF. The rearrangement links TRBV27 to TRBJ2-2; 14 bases are a match to TRBD2. Germline V gene lookup returns CDR1 MNHEY and CDR2 SMNVEV (reference sequence). With 5 bases clipped from V and 6 bases from J, the junction kept 14 bases outside the gene matches. This CDR3 has 19 residues.

This clone was seen only a few times. This chain links TRBV7-9 with TRBJ1-6; D gene unclear. The V gene's germline CDR1 is SEHNR and CDR2 FQNEAQ (reference sequence). Trimming removed 3 bases from V and 3 bases from J, with 3 bases in between. This CDR3 has 13 amino acids. CDR3 DNA sequence: TGTGCCAGCAGCTTGAGCTATAATTCACCCCTCCACTTT. Its translation: CASSLSYNSPLHF.

The V call is TRBV7-3, the J call TRBJ2-7; a weak D match, TRBD1 (6 bases). Germline V gene data show CDR1 as SGHTA and CDR2 as FQGTGA. The CDR3 sequence is 15 residues long. V was pared by 4 bases and J by 5 bases, with 18 bases between. The CDR3 loop is CASSSPDQGYHEQYF. In nucleotides, the CDR3 is TGTGCCAGCAGCTCCCCCGACCAGGGGTACCACGAGCAGTACTTC.

CDR3 nucleotides: TGTGCCAGCTGGGCGGGCAGCTACGAGCAGTACTTC. It encodes CASWAGSYEQYF. The chain combines TRBV28 with TRBJ2-7, with D possibly matching TRBD2 (5 bases). The CDR3 covers 12 residues. Germline assignment: CDR1 MDHEN and CDR2 SYDVKM. The ends were cut back, 8 bases at V and 3 bases at J, with 11 bases in the middle.

The chain has TRBV6-5 and TRBJ2-1; tentative D call: TRBD2 (6 bases). Between the trimmed V and J ends, which lost 4 bases and 8 bases, there was a span of 15 bases. CDR3 length equals 14 residues. Germline CDR1 MNHEY, CDR2 SVGAGI. The CDR3 region has the DNA TGTGCCAGCAGTTGGGAGACTAGTCGGGATGAGCAGTTCTTC. This gives the protein CASSWETSRDEQFF.

The chain recombines TRBV9 with TRBJ1-5; tentatively, D is TRBD1 (5 bases). V dropped 0 bases and J dropped 1 base, with 14 bases sitting between them. Germline CDR1 reads SGDLS; CDR2 reads YYNGEE. This CDR3 has 17 amino acids. CDR3 DNA: TGTGCCAGCAGCGTAGGGCAGGGCGGAAGGAGCAATCAGCCCCAGCATTTT. Amino acid sequence: CASSVGQGGRSNQPQHF.

The chain has TRBV7-6 and TRBJ1-5, with D unresolved. V gave up 5 bases and J gave up 1 base, with 9 bases separating them. Germline loops: CDR1 SGHVS, CDR2 FNYEAQ. The CDR3 is 14 amino acids. The CDR3 region has the DNA TGTGCCAGCAGCGAGGGTTGGAGCAATCAGCCCCAGCATTTT. Amino acid sequence: CASSEGWSNQPQHF.

The V and J genes are TRBV5-6 and TRBJ2-5; perhaps TRBD1 as D (6 bases). The CDR3 is 13 residues long. Germline CDR1 SGHDT, CDR2 YYEEEE. V was pared by 3 bases and J by 5 bases, with 11 bases between. In DNA form, the CDR3 reads TGTGCCAGCAGCTGGGGGCAGACGGAGACCCAGTACTTC. Protein: CASSWGQTETQYF.

The chain employs TRBV6-9 and TRBJ2-6; tentatively, D is TRBD1 (6 bases). Germline-derived CDR1 and CDR2 are MNHGY and SVAAGI. The V gene lost 5 bases and the J gene lost 4 bases, with 12 bases spanning the gap. The CDR3 covers 15 residues. This chain's CDR3 is CASSVGQTGANVLTF. CDR3 DNA: TGTGCCAGCAGTGTTGGACAGACCGGGGCCAACGTCCTGACTTTC.

Here the CDR3 DNA reads TGTGCCATCAGTGAGTCTAGAGGCGGGGGGAAGGATACGCAGTATTTT. This gives the protein CAISESRGGGKDTQYF. The chain recombines TRBV10-3 with TRBJ2-3; the match to TRBD2 covers 8 bases. Germline assignment: CDR1 ENHRY and CDR2 SYGVKD. This CDR3 is built from 16 residues. The trim removed 0 bases at V and 6 bases at J, leaving 8 bases unmatched.

The chain is built from TRBV19 and TRBJ2-4, with no clear D. Germline V lookup: CDR1 LNHDA, CDR2 SQIVND (reference sequence). The germline V and J ends were trimmed by 3 bases and 3 bases, with 12 bases remaining between them. This CDR3 comprises 15 residues. CDR3 residues: CASSIAELGKNIQYF. CDR3 nucleotides: TGTGCCAGTAGTATCGCGGAATTGGGCAAAAACATTCAGTACTTC.

This clone was seen once. The V call is TRBV7-9, the J call TRBJ1-1; maybe TRBD1 (5 bases). Germline V gene sequence: CDR1 SEHNR, CDR2 FQNEAQ (reference sequence). CDR3 length equals 14 residues. Trimming shortened V by 5 bases and J by 2 bases, and 12 bases separated the two germline ends. CDR3 sequence (DNA): TGTGCCAGCAGCCCACCGGACATAAACACTGAAGCTTTCTTT. Residues: CASSPPDINTEAFF.

The chain joins TRBV7-9 to TRBJ2-5; TRBD2 might be the D (6 bases). Germline CDR1 and CDR2: SEHNR and FQNEAQ (reference sequence). CDR3 length equals 16 residues. The V and J ends lost 5 bases and 0 bases respectively, with 16 bases between them. The CDR3 DNA reads TGTGCCAGCAGCCCCCCATTCCGGGAGTACCAAGAGACCCAGTACTTC. It encodes CASSPPFREYQETQYF.

The genes are TRBV15 and TRBJ2-7; D may be TRBD1 (6 bases). The germline V gene encodes CDR1 LNHNV and CDR2 YYDKDF (reference sequence). CDR3 length equals 15 residues. V lost 4 bases to trimming and J lost 2 bases, with 15 bases between them. CDR3 sequence: CATSNTRDMTYEQYF. The DNA for the CDR3 is TGTGCCACCAGCAACACCCGGGACATGACCTACGAGCAGTACTTC.

The rearrangement links TRBV19 to TRBJ2-1; TRBD1 matches at 10 bases. The CDR3 length is 16 residues. Unmatched junction bases numbered 9, after V lost 5 bases and J lost 5 bases. Germline-derived CDR1 and CDR2 are LNHDA and SQIVND (reference sequence). The CDR3: CASSSSGTGVNNEQFF. As DNA, the CDR3 is TGTGCCAGTAGTTCTTCCGGGACAGGGGTTAACAATGAGCAGTTCTTC.

This clone was observed a few times. V usage is TRBV5-8 and J usage is TRBJ2-7, with TRBD2 matching over 10 bases. The CDR3 is 15 amino acids. Germline V gives CDR1 SGHTS, CDR2 YDEGEE. The trim removed 2 bases at V and 0 bases at J, leaving 2 bases unmatched. The CDR3 spells CASSLAGGDSYEQYF. The DNA for the CDR3 is TGTGCCAGCAGCTTAGCGGGGGGGGACTCCTACGAGCAGTACTTC.

The CDR3 DNA reads TGTGCCAGCAGCCCACCAATGAGCTACGAGCAGTACTTC. Translated: CASSPPMSYEQYF. V is TRBV9 and J is TRBJ2-7, with D uncertain. Per the germline V gene, CDR1 is SGDLS and CDR2 is YYNGEE. CDR3 length: 13 amino acids. Trimming took 4 bases from V and 3 from J, leaving 11 bases between them.

The genes are TRBV6-1 and TRBJ1-1, with 7 bases identical to TRBD1. Germline V gives CDR1 MNHNS, CDR2 SASEGT. The CDR3 runs to 15 residues. The V and J ends lost 6 bases and 1 base, in that order; junction bases with no gene match: 8. CDR3 loop: CASRLRDSRNTEAFF. CDR3 coding DNA: TGTGCCAGCAGACTCCGGGACAGTAGGAACACTGAAGCTTTCTTT.

The V gene is TRBV25-1, the J gene TRBJ2-7; 7 bases are a match to TRBD1. Trimming took 5 bases from V and 7 from J; bases not matched to a gene: 11. The germline gives CDR1 MGHDK, CDR2 SYGVNS. This CDR3 comprises 14 residues. CDR3: CASSPGQLLREQYF. CDR3 bases: TGTGCCAGCAGTCCGGGACAGCTACTGAGGGAGCAGTACTTC.

The chain uses TRBV6-6 and TRBJ1-4; perhaps TRBD1 as D (6 bases). The CDR3 covers 15 residues. Germline CDR1 reads MNHNY; CDR2 reads SVGAGI (reference sequence). V was shortened by 6 bases and J by 5 bases, with 16 bases between the two germline ends. CDR3 bases: TGTGCCAGCAGCTACCGGACAGTTAGGAATGAAAAACTGTTTTTT. This encodes CASSYRTVRNEKLFF.

The table lists this clone with a count of one. The V gene is TRBV27, the J gene TRBJ1-1, with D uncertain. Germline CDR1 is MNHEY and CDR2 is SMNVEV (reference sequence). The V end lost 7 bases, the J end lost 8 bases, and 14 bases lay between the germline ends. The CDR3 covers 12 residues. The DNA for the CDR3 is TGTGCCAGCACCTCGGGAGGTTTGGAAGCTTTCTTT. Its protein product is CASTSGGLEAFF.

This chain connects TRBV25-1 to TRBJ2-3; 8 bases are a match to TRBD1. Trimming cost V 6 bases and J 0 bases; bases outside gene matches: 11. There are 17 residues in the CDR3. CDR1 is MGHDK, CDR2 SYGVNS, per germline. CDR3 loop: CASSGPRQGPSTDTQYF. The DNA of the CDR3 is TGTGCCAGCAGCGGACCCCGACAGGGGCCAAGCACAGATACGCAGTATTTT. Drawing the rest from reference TRBV25-1 and TRBJ2-3, the complete variable domain is EADIYQTPRYLVIGTGKKITLECSQTMGHDKMYWYQQDPGMELHLIHYSYGVNSTEKGDLSSESTVSRIRTEHFPLTLESARPSHTSQYLCASSGPRQGPSTDTQYFGPGTRLTVL.

The chain joins TRBV7-9 to TRBJ1-1; 7 nucleotides line up with TRBD1. Germline CDR1 SEHNR, CDR2 FQNEAQ (reference sequence). CDR3 length: 14 residues. Germline trimming cut 2 bases from V and 1 base from J; bases unmatched to any gene: 1. CDR3 sequence (DNA): TGTGCCAGCAGCTTAACAGGGGAGAACACTGAAGCTTTCTTT. It codes for CASSLTGENTEAFF.

The rearrangement uses TRBV5-6 and TRBJ2-7; 14 bases match TRBD2. The CDR3 is 13 residues long. Germline values: CDR1 SGHDT, CDR2 YYEEEE. V was clipped by 4 bases and J by 12 bases; unmatched bases: 6. CDR3 DNA: TGTGCCAGCAGCGGGGGACTAGCGGGGGACCGGTACTTC. The encoded protein is CASSGGLAGDRYF. The variable domain in full, completed from reference TRBV5-6 and TRBJ2-7, reads DAGVTQSPTHLIKTRGQQVTLRCSPKSGHDTVSWYQQALGQGPQFIFQYYEEEERQRGNFPDRFSGHQFPNYSSELNVNALLLGDSALYLCASSGGLAGDRYFGPGTRLTVT.

The CDR3 region is CASSLAPATSSYEQYF. CDR3 nucleotides: TGTGCCAGCAGCTTAGCCCCAGCGACGAGCTCCTACGAGCAGTACTTC. This chain uses TRBV7-8 with TRBJ2-7; no reliable D call. This CDR3 is 16 amino acids long. V gave up 0 bases and J gave up 0 bases, with 12 bases separating them. Germline CDR1 is SGHVS and CDR2 is FQNEAQ.

The table lists this clone with a count of one. The J gene is TRBJ2-2, the V gene TRBV9, with 9 bases lining up with TRBD2. Germline CDR1 is SGDLS and CDR2 is YYNGEE. The CDR3 consists of 17 residues. The V gene end was trimmed by 1 base and the J gene end by 6 bases; junction bases not matched to a gene: 10. CDR3 nucleotides: TGTGCCAGCAGCGTATCTACCGAGGGGACTAGCCCCGGGGAGCTGTTTTTT. Residues: CASSVSTEGTSPGELFF.

The V gene is TRBV9, the J gene TRBJ1-4, with a possible D match to TRBD1 (6 bases). CDR1 SGDLS and CDR2 YYNGEE come from the germline V gene. V was pared by 1 base and J by 13 bases, with 20 bases between. CDR3 size: 15 residues. Here the CDR3 reads CASSVKPGGGNGLFF. DNA of the CDR3: TGTGCCAGCAGCGTAAAACCCGGGGGGGGCAATGGACTGTTTTTT.